Listed below are T cell receptor beta chains from one sample, sequenced in a study of T cells expressing NK-cell markers. With the 5' RACE reads reprocessed, TCRdb shows one record per CDR3 protein and no DNA. With about 160,000 distinct CDR3 sequences in the sample, the ten largest clones hold roughly 21%. The sample consisted of blood T cells: a sorted CD56 or NKG2C T cell subset, CD4+ or CD8+ T cells, or bulk PBMC T cells (not recorded which). These receptors were taken from a man between 18 and 69 years old in good health. The CDR3 runs from the conserved cysteine through the conserved F or W. Each record gives: V gene, J gene, CDR3 protein.

TRBV12-3/TRBV12-4	TRBJ1-4	CASRKSRDSYLREKLFF
TRBV5-5	TRBJ1-5	CASSPGQYSNQPQHF
TRBV4-1	TRBJ1-1	CASSQVGPGGMNTEAFF
TRBV30	TRBJ2-7	CAWSFSSGYPYEQYF
TRBV11-3	TRBJ2-3	CASSQAGGDDTQYF
TRBV20-1	TRBJ2-1	CSATGGTGYNEQFF
TRBV12-3/TRBV12-4	TRBJ2-7	CASSFEQAFYEQYF
TRBV28	TRBJ2-3	CASSSRTSGVGGTDTQYF
TRBV9	TRBJ1-4	CASSVGGALSEKLFF
TRBV20-1	TRBJ2-4	CSASSLAGRLLAKNIQYF
TRBV7-9	TRBJ2-1	CASSLAGPGGEQFF
TRBV28	TRBJ2-5	CASSSGLQETQYF
TRBV7-9	TRBJ2-3	CASSPGRGSTDTQYF
TRBV7-9	TRBJ1-1	CASSFGTGLGTEAFF
TRBV7-6	TRBJ2-2	CASSLVLGITGELFF
TRBV12-3/TRBV12-4	TRBJ2-1	CAIGQGIYNEQFF
TRBV10-3	TRBJ1-2	CAITHDRGNGYTF
TRBV12-3/TRBV12-4	TRBJ2-1	CASSFGRTSGGAVNEQFF
TRBV20-1	TRBJ2-3	CSAQEGKWVTDTQYF
TRBV19	TRBJ2-2	CASSINRDTGELFF
TRBV7-6	TRBJ2-2	CASSLAGGRIGGELFF
TRBV12-3/TRBV12-4	TRBJ1-2	CASSLAGTNYGYTF
TRBV6-5	TRBJ1-3	CASSYSGTGDTIYF
TRBV12-3/TRBV12-4	TRBJ2-7	CASSLGDRDHEQYF
TRBV6-1	TRBJ2-3	CASSSVSGGASDTQYF
TRBV27	TRBJ2-7	CASSHRDTVYEQYF
TRBV27	TRBJ2-2	CASIGAGGDTGELFF
TRBV27	TRBJ2-7	CASSREGTGGEQYF
TRBV7-3	TRBJ2-7	CASSLAPGDEQYF
TRBV28	TRBJ1-2	CASSLSTTGEYGYTF
TRBV10-3	TRBJ2-2	CAISPLSGRISNTGELFF
TRBV6-2/TRBV6-3	TRBJ2-7	CASSPGDLDYEQYF
TRBV13	TRBJ2-5	CASSSQGIETQYF
TRBV9	TRBJ2-5	CASSNRQGGSETQYF
TRBV3-1	TRBJ2-7	CASSQLTSASFDEQYF
TRBV12-3/TRBV12-4	TRBJ1-1	CASSLLAYTEAFF
TRBV20-1	TRBJ2-7	CSARDSAASGGQNGHEQYF
TRBV4-1	TRBJ2-2	CASSQEGRDPNTGELFF
TRBV28	TRBJ2-4	CASSWGAKNIQYF
TRBV19	TRBJ2-7	CASSISLGYAEQYF
TRBV5-1	TRBJ1-3	CASSLDPPSSGNTIYF
TRBV28	TRBJ2-2	CASSLETDYNGELFF
TRBV25-1	TRBJ1-2	CASSGWDYGYTF
TRBV19	TRBJ1-6	CASSIPGSPLHF
TRBV11-2	TRBJ2-1	CASSLEQGGYNEQFF
TRBV7-3	TRBJ2-7	CASSFRGRSEAPYEQYF